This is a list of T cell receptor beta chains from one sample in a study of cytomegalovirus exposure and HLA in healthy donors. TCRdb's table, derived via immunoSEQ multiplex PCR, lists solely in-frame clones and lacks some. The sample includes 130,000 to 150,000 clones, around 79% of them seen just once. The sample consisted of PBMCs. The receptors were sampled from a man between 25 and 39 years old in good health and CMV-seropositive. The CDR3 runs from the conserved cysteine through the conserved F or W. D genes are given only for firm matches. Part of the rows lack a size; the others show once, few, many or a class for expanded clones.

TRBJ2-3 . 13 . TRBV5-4 TGTGCCAGCAGCTCTCTAGCCACAGATACGCAGTATTTT CASSSLATDTQYF
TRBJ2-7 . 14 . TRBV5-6 TGTGCCAGCAGCTCTCGACAGACCTCCTACGAGCAGTACTTC CASSSRQTSYEQYF
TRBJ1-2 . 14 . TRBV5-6 TGTGCCAGCAGCTTGGCGGGGTTCAGCTATGGCTACACCTTC CASSLAGFSYGYTF
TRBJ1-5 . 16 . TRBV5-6 TGTGCCAGCAGCTTGTTTGGAGGACGGAGCAATCAGCCCCAGCATTTT CASSLFGGRSNQPQHF
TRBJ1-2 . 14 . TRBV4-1 TGCGCCAGCAGCCAACCCAGGGAAGACTATGGCTACACCTTC CASSQPREDYGYTF
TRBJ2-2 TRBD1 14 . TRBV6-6 TGTGCCAGCAACACCGGGACAGGGAACGGGGAGCTGTTTTTT CASNTGTGNGELFF
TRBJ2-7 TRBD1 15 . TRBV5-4 TGTGCCAGCAGCCGGACAGGGCATTTTTCCTACGAGCAGTACTTC CASSRTGHFSYEQYF
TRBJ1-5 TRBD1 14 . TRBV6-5 TGTGCCAGCAGTCGCCGGACAGGGAATCAGCCCCAGCATTTT CASSRRTGNQPQHF
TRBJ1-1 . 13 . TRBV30 TGTGCCTGGAGTGTGGGCCTGAACACTGAAGCTTTCTTT CAWSVGLNTEAFF
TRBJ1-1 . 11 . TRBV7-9 TGTGCCAGCAGCTTTCTCGCTGAAGCTTTCTTT CASSFLAEAFF
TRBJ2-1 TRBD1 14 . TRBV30 TGTGCCTGGAGTTCCGGGACAGGGAACAATGAGCAGTTCTTC CAWSSGTGNNEQFF
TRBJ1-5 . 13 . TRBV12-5 TGTGCTAGTGGTCTTCAGGGTAATCAGCCCCAGCATTTT CASGLQGNQPQHF
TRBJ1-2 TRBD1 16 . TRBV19 TGTGCCAGTAGTCCCGGGACAGGGGCACTCCTATCCGGCTACACCTTC CASSPGTGALLSGYTF
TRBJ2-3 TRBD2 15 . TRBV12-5 TGTGCTAGTGCCTCAGGACTAGCGGATACAGATACGCAGTATTTT CASASGLADTDTQYF
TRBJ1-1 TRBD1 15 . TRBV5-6 TGTGCCAGCAGCGGGGGGACAGGAGATAACACTGAAGCTTTCTTT CASSGGTGDNTEAFF
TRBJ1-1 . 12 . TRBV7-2 TGTGCCAGCAGCTCGGAGACTTATGTGGCTTTCTTT CASSSETYVAFF
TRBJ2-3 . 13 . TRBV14 TGTGCCAGCAGCCAAGGGTCCCCCCCCAGAAGGTATTTT CASSQGSPPRRYF
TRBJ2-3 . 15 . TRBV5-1 TGCGCCAGCAGCTTGGACGGGACTAGCACAGATACGCAGTATTTT CASSLDGTSTDTQYF
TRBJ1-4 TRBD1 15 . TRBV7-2 TGTGCCAGCAGCTCCAGACAGGGGGCAAGTGAAAAACTGTTTTTT CASSSRQGASEKLFF
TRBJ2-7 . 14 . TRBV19 TGTGCCAGTAGTATTTCTCCAACGGGGTACGAGCAGTACTTC CASSISPTGYEQYF
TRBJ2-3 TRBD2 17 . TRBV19 TGTGCCAGTAGTCCGCCCCTGGGGACTAGAAGCACAGATACGCAGTATTTT CASSPPLGTRSTDTQYF
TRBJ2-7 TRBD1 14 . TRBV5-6 TGTGCCAGCAGCTTGCAGGGGACAGCCTACGAGCAGTACTTC CASSLQGTAYEQYF
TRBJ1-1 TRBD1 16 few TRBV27 TGTGCCAGCAGTTCCGGGGCGGGGACAGGGGACACTGAAGCTTTCTTT CASSSGAGTGDTEAFF
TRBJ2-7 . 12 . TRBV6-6 TGTGCCAGCAGTTATTCCCCCGACGAGCAGTACTTC CASSYSPDEQYF
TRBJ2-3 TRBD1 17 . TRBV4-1 TGCGCCAGCAGCCAAGGCGTGACAGGGATGAGCACAGATACGCAGTATTTT CASSQGVTGMSTDTQYF
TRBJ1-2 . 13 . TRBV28 TGTGCCAGCAGTTTAGAGGGTCACTATGGCTACACCTTC CASSLEGHYGYTF
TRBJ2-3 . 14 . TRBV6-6 TGTGCCAGCAGTTATTTATCGGGCACAGATACGCAGTATTTT CASSYLSGTDTQYF
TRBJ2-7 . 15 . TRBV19 TGTGCCAGTAGTATAGCGGAGGGCACCAACTACGAGCAGTACTTC CASSIAEGTNYEQYF
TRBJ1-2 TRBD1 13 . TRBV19 TGTGCCAGCCGACAGGGACCTAACTATGGCTACACCTTC CASRQGPNYGYTF
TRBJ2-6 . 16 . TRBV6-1 TGTGCCAGCAGTGAGTACAGGGCCGCTGGGGCCAACGTCCTGACTTTC CASSEYRAAGANVLTF
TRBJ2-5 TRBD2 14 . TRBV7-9 TGTGCCAGCAGAAATAGCGGGAGGGAAGAGACCCAGTACTTC CASRNSGREETQYF